The source of this T cell receptor (beta chain) is a study of blood T cell repertoires in COVID-19. Overall study: Collection of acute and convalescent COVID-19 samples took place in the United States, Italy and Spain. In each case, the material was cDNA or gDNA derived from T cells, B-cell-depleted T cells, or PBMCs.

Germline V gene lookup returns CDR1 MGHRA and CDR2 YSYEKL. V lost 3 bases, J lost 6 bases, and 9 bases stayed unmatched. The CDR3 sequence is 16 residues long. Per the original data handling: Nucleated cell counts were estimated from reference gene primer amplification. TCRdb's table, derived via immunoSEQ multiplex PCR, lists solely in-frame clones and lacks some. V, J and clone size are those of that table, while D and trimming were read from the DNA. The data contain about 270,000 clones, approximately 83% of them singletons. The sequence was collected from a woman between 65 and 79 years old with acute or convalescent COVID-19. The V call is TRBV4-1, the J call TRBJ1-2; 11 bases are a match to TRBD1. Material: peripheral blood. The CDR3 is CASSQDDRTGGDGYTF. The CDR3 coding sequence is TGCGCCAGCAGCCAGGATGATAGGACAGGGGGCGATGGCTACACCTTC.